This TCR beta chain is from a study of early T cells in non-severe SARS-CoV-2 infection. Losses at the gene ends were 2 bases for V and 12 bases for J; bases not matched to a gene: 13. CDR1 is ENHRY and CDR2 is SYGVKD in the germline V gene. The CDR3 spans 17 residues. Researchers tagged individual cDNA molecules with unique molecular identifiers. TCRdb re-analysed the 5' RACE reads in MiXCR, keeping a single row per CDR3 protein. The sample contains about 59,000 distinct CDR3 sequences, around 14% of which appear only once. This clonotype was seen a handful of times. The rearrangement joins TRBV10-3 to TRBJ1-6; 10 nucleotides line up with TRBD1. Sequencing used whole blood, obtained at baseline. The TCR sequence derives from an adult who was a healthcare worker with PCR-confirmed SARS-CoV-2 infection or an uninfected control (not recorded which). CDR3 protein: CAISEPGTGVQGKPLHF. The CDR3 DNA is TGTGCCATCAGTGAGCCAGGGACAGGGGTTCAGGGGAAACCCCTCCACTTT.